The rows below give T cell receptor beta chains drawn from one sample of a study of T cell responses to AZD1222 COVID-19 vaccine. Repertoires were generated with immunoSEQ multiplex PCR, while TCRdb's copy carries only in-frame clones and drops some. Seen here are 96,000 or so clones, 89% observed once, and the top ten hold around 1.6%. The specimen was peripheral blood, collected on day 0 of AZD1222 vaccination. Receptors originate from an adult in good health. CDR3s include the opening cysteine and the closing phenylalanine or tryptophan. A D gene is named only where the DNA matches it firmly. A clone size is listed for some rows: how often the clone was seen (once, few, many), or a class if it is expanded.

clone size	J gene	D gene	V gene	CDR3 DNA	CDR3 protein
.	TRBJ1-1	.	TRBV24-1	TGTGCCACCAGTGAAACAGGGAGCGGTGAAGCTTTCTTT	CATSETGSGEAFF
once	TRBJ1-1	.	TRBV2	TGTGCCAGCAGTCACCCTTGGACCGGGGAAACGAACACTGAAGCTTTCTTT	CASSHPWTGETNTEAFF
few	TRBJ2-1	.	TRBV24-1	TGTGCCACCAGTGACACGAGAGACAATGAGCAGTTCTTC	CATSDTRDNEQFF
.	TRBJ2-3	.	TRBV5-6	TGTGCCAGCAGCCCAGCCCCAGGGGATCCGCAGTATTTT	CASSPAPGDPQYF
.	TRBJ2-2	.	TRBV9	TGTGCCAGCAGCGCCAGGGACCACAACACCGGGGAGCTGTTTTTT	CASSARDHNTGELFF
few	TRBJ1-1	TRBD1	TRBV5-1	TGCGCCAGCAGCTTAGGGACAGGGAGTGAAGCTTTCTTT	CASSLGTGSEAFF
.	TRBJ2-7	.	TRBV7-8	TGTGCCAGCAGCTACACGAGGGGGGACGAGCAGTACTTC	CASSYTRGDEQYF
.	TRBJ2-2	TRBD1	TRBV30	TGTGCCTGGAGTACCGGGACAGGGAGGGCCGGGGAGCTGTTTTTT	CAWSTGTGRAGELFF
.	TRBJ1-4	.	TRBV28	TGTGCCAGCAGTTTCCCCCATATAGGGTCTGAAAAACTGTTTTTT	CASSFPHIGSEKLFF
.	TRBJ2-7	TRBD1	TRBV7-9	TGTGCCAGCAGCGCCAACCCGGGACAGGGTTTCTCCTACGAGCAGTACTTC	CASSANPGQGFSYEQYF
once	TRBJ2-3	TRBD2	TRBV5-1	TGCGCCAGCACCCCAGGAGCTAGCGGGGGGCGGGGCACAGATACGCAGTATTTT	CASTPGASGGRGTDTQYF
.	TRBJ2-5	TRBD1	TRBV2	TGTGCCAGCATTGGGACAGGGAAAGAGACCCAGTACTTC	CASIGTGKETQYF
.	TRBJ1-6	.	TRBV10-3	TGTGCCATCAGTCTAGGACAGATTAATTCACCCCTCCACTTT	CAISLGQINSPLHF
few	TRBJ1-3	.	TRBV3-1/TRBV3-2	TGTGCCAGCAGCCAGGGACACTCTGGAAACACCATATATTTT	CASSQGHSGNTIYF
.	TRBJ2-5	TRBD1	TRBV24-1	TGTGCCACCGCGCAGGGGGCGACAGAGACCCAGTACTTC	CATAQGATETQYF
.	TRBJ1-5	.	TRBV20-1	TGCAGTGCTAGTCTCAGAGAGGGCGGGGGTAGCAATCAGCCCCAGCATTTT	CSASLREGGGSNQPQHF
.	TRBJ1-4	.	TRBV5-4	TGTGCCAGCAGCGCGAGCCAGGGAGCAATTGAAAAACTGTTTTTT	CASSASQGAIEKLFF
.	TRBJ2-5	.	TRBV7-6	TGTGCCAGCAGCGAGGGGGGCGGTAACCTTGACGGGACCCAGTACTTC	CASSEGGGNLDGTQYF
few	TRBJ1-6	.	TRBV25-1	TGTGCCAGTCATAACAGCAATTCACCCCTCCACTTT	CASHNSNSPLHF
.	TRBJ1-1	.	TRBV6-5	TGTGCCAGCAGCCGAGACAGGTACCACACTGAAGCTTTCTTT	CASSRDRYHTEAFF
.	TRBJ1-2	.	TRBV12-3/TRBV12-4	TGTGCCAGCAGCTGGGGAGGCCGTCCTGGCTACACCTTC	CASSWGGRPGYTF
.	TRBJ1-1	.	TRBV5-4	TGTGCCAGCAGCTCCGCAGTGAACACTGAAGCTTTCTTT	CASSSAVNTEAFF
.	TRBJ1-1	.	TRBV28	TGTGCCAGCAGTACTCACGGGAACACTGAAGCTTTCTTT	CASSTHGNTEAFF
.	TRBJ2-5	TRBD1	TRBV9	TGTGCCAGCAGCCTACAGGGGAATGGAGAGACCCAGTACTTC	CASSLQGNGETQYF
once	TRBJ2-1	.	TRBV5-6	TGTGCCAGCACCATTGGGGCGGGGGCAGAGTTCTTC	CASTIGAGAEFF
.	TRBJ2-7	TRBD2	TRBV2	TGTGCCAGCAGAAAACAGCCGGGACTAGCGGGGGGGAGCTCCTACGAGCAGTACTTC	CASRKQPGLAGGSSYEQYF
.	TRBJ1-2	TRBD1	TRBV10-3	TGTGCCATCAGGGTGGGGACAGGACTTTATGGCTACACCTTC	CAIRVGTGLYGYTF
.	TRBJ1-2	.	TRBV7-9	TGTGCCAGCAGCTTATATGGGGGCGACTACACCTTC	CASSLYGGDYTF
.	TRBJ1-1	TRBD1	TRBV19	TGTGCCAGTAGTAAAGGGACAGGCGGGAAAGCTTTCTTT	CASSKGTGGKAFF
.	TRBJ1-2	.	TRBV28	TGTGCCAGCAGAAAACAGGGCCGGGGTGACTATGGCTACACCTTC	CASRKQGRGDYGYTF
.	TRBJ1-1	.	TRBV7-9	TGTGCCAGCAGCGGGGGAAACACTGAAGCTTTCTTT	CASSGGNTEAFF
once	TRBJ1-5	.	TRBV28	TGTGCCAGCAGTAAGACAGCACTCAATCAGCCCCAGCATTTT	CASSKTALNQPQHF
.	TRBJ1-6	TRBD1	TRBV7-2	TGTGCCAGCAGCTTAGCATCCCCCGGGACAGGTGGGGATACCCTCCACTTT	CASSLASPGTGGDTLHF
.	TRBJ2-4	.	TRBV25-1	TGTGCCAGCAGTGGCAGGGTTGCAAACATTCAGTACTTC	CASSGRVANIQYF
.	TRBJ2-7	TRBD1	TRBV10-2	TGCGCCAGCAGTAAGGGACAGACTTACGAGCAGTACTTC	CASSKGQTYEQYF
.	TRBJ1-4	.	TRBV19	TGTGCCAGTAACCGGGACCCCGGGAATGAAAAACTGTTTTTT	CASNRDPGNEKLFF
.	TRBJ2-7	.	TRBV6-4	TGTGCCAGCAAACATTTCCTCCGGTTATACTACGAGCAGTACTTC	CASKHFLRLYYEQYF
.	TRBJ1-1	.	TRBV6-5	TGTGCCAGCAGTCCACGAGGGGAGCGCGCTTTCTTT	CASSPRGERAFF
.	TRBJ2-6	.	TRBV5-1	TGCGCCAGCAGCTTGAGGGCGATTGGCGCGTCTGGGGCCAACGTCCTGACTTTC	CASSLRAIGASGANVLTF
.	TRBJ2-2	.	TRBV28	TGTGCCAGCAGTTTTGAGCAGGAGACCGGGGAGCTGTTTTTT	CASSFEQETGELFF
.	TRBJ2-7	.	TRBV25-1	TGTGCCAGCACCGCTAGGACACCTACCTACGAGCAGTACTTC	CASTARTPTYEQYF
.	TRBJ2-2	TRBD1	TRBV25-1	TGTGCCAGCAGACCGGGACAGTCAACGAACACCGGGGAGCTGTTTTTT	CASRPGQSTNTGELFF
.	TRBJ1-4	TRBD1	TRBV2	TGTGCCAGCAACGACGGACAGGGCCCAACTAATGAAAAACTGTTTTTT	CASNDGQGPTNEKLFF
.	TRBJ1-4	.	TRBV4-2	TGTGCCAGCAGCGAGAAGGCCGGGACCCATGAAAAACTGTTTTTT	CASSEKAGTHEKLFF
.	TRBJ2-3	TRBD2	TRBV7-6	TGTGCCAGCAGCTCGGGACTAGCGGTCCCTTGGGCAGATACGCAGTATTTT	CASSSGLAVPWADTQYF
.	TRBJ2-2	TRBD2	TRBV18	TGTGCCAGCTCAAGCTCCGGGGGGGCGAACACCGGGGAGCTGTTTTTT	CASSSSGGANTGELFF
.	TRBJ1-6	.	TRBV3-1/TRBV3-2	TGTGCCAGCAGCCTCGAAGGGGGAGGAAATTCACCCCTCCACTTT	CASSLEGGGNSPLHF
once	TRBJ2-3	TRBD1	TRBV10-3	TGTGCCATCAGCGAAAACAGGGGGAACACAGATACGCAGTATTTT	CAISENRGNTDTQYF
few	TRBJ2-2	.	TRBV7-7	TGTGCTAGCAGCTTACGGGGGACCGGGGAGCTGTTTTTT	CASSLRGTGELFF
.	TRBJ1-5	.	TRBV11-2	TGTGCCAGCAGCTTAACGGCATATAGCAATCAGCCCCAGCATTTT	CASSLTAYSNQPQHF
many	TRBJ2-7	TRBD1	TRBV5-1	TGCGCCAGCAGCTTGGAACAGGGGTGGGCCTACGAGCAGTACTTC	CASSLEQGWAYEQYF
.	TRBJ2-1	TRBD1	TRBV14	TGTGCCAGCAGCCAAGGGACAGGGTACAATGAGCAGTTCTTC	CASSQGTGYNEQFF
.	TRBJ2-2	.	TRBV11-2	TGTGCCAGCAGCTTACTCAACACCGGGGAGCTGTTTTTT	CASSLLNTGELFF
.	TRBJ1-4	.	TRBV4-3	TGCGCCAGCAGCCAAGACCGGGGTATCCGAGAAAAACTGTTTTTT	CASSQDRGIREKLFF
.	TRBJ2-2	.	TRBV9	TGTGCCAGCAGCGTAGGGTTAGGTAGAGTAGTAGCAGGCACCGGGGAGCTGTTTTTT	CASSVGLGRVVAGTGELFF
.	TRBJ2-7	.	TRBV10-2	TGCGCCAGCTTACAGGCAGGGTACGAGCAGTACTTC	CASLQAGYEQYF